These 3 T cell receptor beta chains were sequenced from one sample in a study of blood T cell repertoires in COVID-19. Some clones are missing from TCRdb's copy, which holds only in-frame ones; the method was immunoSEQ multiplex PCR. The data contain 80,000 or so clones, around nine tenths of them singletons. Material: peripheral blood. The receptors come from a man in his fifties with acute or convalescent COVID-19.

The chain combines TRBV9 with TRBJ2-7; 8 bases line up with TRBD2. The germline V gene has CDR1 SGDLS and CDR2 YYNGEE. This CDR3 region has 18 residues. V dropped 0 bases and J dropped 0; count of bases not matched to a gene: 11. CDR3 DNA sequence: TGTGCCAGCAGCGTAGAACCGGGGGCTAGCGGGCTCTCCTACGAGCAGTACTTC. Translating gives CASSVEPGASGLSYEQYF.

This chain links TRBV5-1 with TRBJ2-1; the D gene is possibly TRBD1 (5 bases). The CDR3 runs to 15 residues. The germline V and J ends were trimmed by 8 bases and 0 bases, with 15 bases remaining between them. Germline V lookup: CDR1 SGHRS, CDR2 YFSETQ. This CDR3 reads CASQGTISSYNEQFF. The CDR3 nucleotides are TGCGCCAGTCAGGGCACCATTTCCTCCTACAATGAGCAGTTCTTC.

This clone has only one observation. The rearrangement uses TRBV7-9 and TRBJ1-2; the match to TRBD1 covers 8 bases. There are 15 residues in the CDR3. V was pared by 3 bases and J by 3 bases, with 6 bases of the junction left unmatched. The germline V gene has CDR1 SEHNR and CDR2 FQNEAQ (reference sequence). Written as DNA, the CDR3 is TGTGCCAGCAGCTTGGACAGGGACGCCTACTATGGCTACACCTTC. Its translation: CASSLDRDAYYGYTF.